These 20 T cell receptor beta chains were all obtained from the same sample, sequenced in a study of cytotoxic CD8 clonotypes in ibrutinib-treated CLL. Sequencing was performed with immunoSEQ multiplex PCR; in TCRdb, only in-frame clones are kept and a portion is missing. The data show approximately 140,000 clones, around 93% seen once. Source: PBMCs, taken after 12 months of ibrutinib treatment. The receptor source for this set is a human donor with chronic lymphocytic leukemia.

J is TRBJ2-3 and V is TRBV18; D is ambiguous. The V end was cut by 3 bases, the J end by 8 bases, with 12 bases between. Germline CDR1 is KGHSH and CDR2 is LQKENI. The CDR3 contains 13 residues. In nucleotides, the CDR3 is TGTGCCAGCTCACCCCCCGGCTCCGCTACGCAGTATTTT. Translated, it gives CASSPPGSATQYF.

The chain carries TRBV2 and TRBJ2-1; 16 nucleotides line up with TRBD2. V trimming: 6 bases; J trimming: 5 bases; junction bases outside the gene matches: 4. This CDR3 has 16 amino acids. Germline V gene sequence: CDR1 SNHLY, CDR2 FYNNEI. CDR3 region: CASRGLAGGSHNEQFF. The DNA for the CDR3 is TGTGCCAGCAGGGGACTAGCGGGAGGGTCCCACAATGAGCAGTTCTTC.

The rearrangement uses TRBV6-5 and TRBJ2-2, with D possibly being TRBD1 (6 bases). V was pared by 6 bases and J by 5 bases, with 7 bases between. Germline CDR1 and CDR2: MNHEY and SVGAGI. This CDR3 is built from 12 residues. CDR3 coding DNA: TGTGCCAGCAGCCAGGGGACCGGGGAGCTGTTTTTT. This sequence encodes CASSQGTGELFF.

The V and J genes are TRBV19 and TRBJ2-7; TRBD2 matches at 9 bases. Trimming removed 4 bases from V and 2 bases from J; junction bases left unmatched: 9. From germline, CDR1 is LNHDA and CDR2 SQIVND (reference sequence). This CDR3 region has 16 residues. CDR3 protein: CASSTMGSGRPYEQYF. CDR3 nucleotides: TGTGCCAGTAGTACCATGGGTAGCGGGAGACCCTACGAGCAGTACTTC.

The chain links TRBV7-6 to TRBJ1-1, with D uncertain. CDR3 size: 13 residues. Trimming removed 5 bases from V and 3 bases from J, with 10 bases in between. Germline CDR1 is SGHVS and CDR2 is FNYEAQ. CDR3 sequence reads: CASSAGLDTEAFF. The CDR3 DNA follows: TGTGCCAGCAGCGCAGGTCTCGACACTGAAGCTTTCTTT.

The chain recombines TRBV4-3 with TRBJ1-5; no clear D gene. Germline V gives CDR1 LGHNA, CDR2 YSLEER. The V end was cut by 0 bases, the J end by 2 bases, with 11 bases between. The CDR3 loop spans 16 amino acids. In DNA, the CDR3 is TGCGCCAGCAGCCAAGATCTCGATCTTGGCAATCAGCCCCAGCATTTT. It codes for CASSQDLDLGNQPQHF.

The V call is TRBV2, the J call TRBJ2-7, with 7 positions matching TRBD2. This CDR3 has 18 residues. V lost 0 bases, J lost 3 bases, and 14 bases stayed unmatched. Germline V gene sequence: CDR1 SNHLY, CDR2 FYNNEI. Written as DNA, the CDR3 is TGTGCCAGCAGTGAAGCGTTTCGGTGGACTAGAGTCTACTACGAGCAGTACTTC. It specifies CASSEAFRWTRVYYEQYF.

The CDR3 nucleotides are TGTGCCAGCGGCCGACAGGGGGGTGGCTACACCTTC. It codes for CASGRQGGGYTF. The genes are TRBV2 and TRBJ1-2; 9 bases are a match to TRBD1. Germline assignment: CDR1 SNHLY and CDR2 FYNNEI. V lost 8 bases, J lost 7 bases, and 5 bases stayed unmatched. This CDR3 has 12 amino acids.

The CDR3 here is CASSFLASTDTQYF. CDR3 nucleotide sequence: TGTGCCAGCAGTTTCTTGGCTAGCACAGATACGCAGTATTTT. The V call is TRBV28, the J call TRBJ2-3; D call uncertain. The CDR3 covers 14 residues. The germline gives CDR1 MDHEN, CDR2 SYDVKM. The V gene lost 3 bases and the J gene lost 0 bases, with 7 bases spanning the gap. Filled out from reference TRBV28 and TRBJ2-3, the complete variable domain reads DVKVTQSSRYLVKRTGEKVFLECVQDMDHENMFWYRQDPGLGLRLIYFSYDVKMKEKGDIPEGYSVSREKKERFSLILESASTNQTSMYLCASSFLASTDTQYFGPGTRLTVL.

The V call is TRBV30, the J call TRBJ1-6; 11 bases line up with TRBD1. V lost 4 bases to trimming and J lost 7 bases; unmatched junction nucleotides: 3. CDR3 size: 14 residues. Per the germline V gene, CDR1 is GTSNPN and CDR2 is SVGIG (reference sequence). CDR3 sequence (DNA): TGTGCCTGGAAAGGGGACAGGGGGAATTCACCCCTCCACTTT. Its protein is CAWKGDRGNSPLHF.

This chain uses TRBV10-1 with TRBJ1-1, with D possibly being TRBD1 (6 bases). The germline CDR1 and CDR2 sequences are WNHNN and SYGVQD (reference sequence). The CDR3 is 14 residues long. The ends were cut back, 4 bases at V and 6 bases at J, with 15 bases in the middle. The CDR3 reads CASSVTAGESEAFF. The DNA for the CDR3 is TGCGCCAGCAGTGTGACAGCAGGGGAGTCTGAAGCTTTCTTT.

This rearrangement joins TRBV27 to TRBJ2-1; 13 bases align to TRBD2. Trimming cost V 0 bases and J 10 bases; bases outside gene matches: 9. In germline, CDR1 is MNHEY, CDR2 SMNVEV (reference sequence). The CDR3 is 17 residues long. The CDR3 protein is CASSLSDGTSGITEQFF. CDR3 bases: TGTGCCAGCAGTTTATCCGACGGGACTAGCGGGATCACGGAGCAGTTCTTC.

The chain recombines TRBV5-4 with TRBJ1-1; D is uncertain. The germline CDR1 and CDR2 sequences are SGHNT and YYREEE (reference sequence). The CDR3 length is 14 residues. V was cut by 4 bases and J by 11 bases, with 21 bases left in between. This CDR3 reads CASSRDTTGGEAFF. CDR3 nucleotides: TGTGCCAGCAGCCGTGACACCACCGGCGGTGAGGCTTTCTTT.

This chain joins TRBV9 and TRBJ2-7; 7 nucleotides line up with TRBD2. The V gene end was trimmed by 3 bases and the J gene end by 5 bases; junction bases not matched to a gene: 5. Germline V CDR1 and CDR2: SGDLS, YYNGEE. The CDR3 consists of 13 residues. In DNA form, the CDR3 reads TGTGCCAGCAGCGAGGGAGGGAGCGACGAGCAGTACTTC. This translates into CASSEGGSDEQYF.

The V and J genes are TRBV9 and TRBJ1-3; D gene unclear. Germline V gives CDR1 SGDLS, CDR2 YYNGEE. The CDR3 covers 13 residues. Trimming cost V 4 bases and J 2 bases, with 7 bases left between them. This CDR3 reads CASSPRPGNTIYF. For the CDR3, the DNA is TGTGCCAGCAGCCCCCGCCCTGGAAACACCATATATTTT.

The gene calls are TRBV9 and TRBJ2-3; possibly TRBD2 for D (6 bases). This CDR3 is built from 16 residues. Trimming stripped 0 bases from V and 4 bases from J, with 15 bases between. From germline, CDR1 is SGDLS and CDR2 YYNGEE. This CDR3 reads CASSVVPGVAPDTQYF. For the CDR3, the DNA is TGTGCCAGCAGCGTAGTGCCGGGAGTGGCCCCAGATACGCAGTATTTT.

This rearrangement joins TRBV14 to TRBJ2-2; D not resolved. CDR1 SGHDN and CDR2 FVKESK come from the germline V gene. The CDR3 totals 17 residues. The V and J ends lost 1 base and 4 bases respectively, with 16 bases between them. CDR3 protein: CASSQVRRAARTGELFF. The CDR3 nucleotides read TGTGCCAGCAGCCAAGTGAGACGGGCAGCTCGCACCGGGGAGCTGTTTTTT. The whole variable domain, remainder taken from reference TRBV14 and TRBJ2-2, is EAGVTQFPSHSVIEKGQTVTLRCDPISGHDNLYWYRRVMGKEIKFLLHFVKESKQDESGMPNNRFLAERTGGTYSTLKVQPAELEDSGVYFCASSQVRRAARTGELFFGEGSRLTVL.

The V call is TRBV6-6, the J call TRBJ1-2; 8 bases line up with TRBD1. The CDR3 is 13 amino acids. Germline V lookup: CDR1 MNHNY, CDR2 SVGAGI (reference sequence). V shed 5 bases, J shed 3 bases, and the junction held 2 bases outside the gene matches. DNA for the CDR3: TGTGCCAGCAGTCGGGGACAGGACTATGGCTACACCTTC. Translated: CASSRGQDYGYTF.

This chain links TRBV29-1 with TRBJ2-1, with 13 nucleotides matching TRBD2. The J segment lost 7 bases and the V segment lost 0 bases, leaving 6 bases of the junction unmatched. CDR3 length equals 16 residues. Per germline, CDR1 SQVTM and CDR2 ANQGSEA. The DNA for the CDR3 is TGCAGCGTTGAAGATTCGACTAGCGGGAGGTGGAATGAGCAGTTCTTC. Translation gives CSVEDSTSGRWNEQFF.

The genes are TRBV6-5 and TRBJ2-7; TRBD2 agrees at 7 bases. With 7 bases clipped from V and 7 bases from J, the junction kept 7 bases outside the gene matches. Germline V gives CDR1 MNHEY, CDR2 SVGAGI. The CDR3 sequence is 12 residues long. CDR3 bases: TGTGCCAGCACCCCGGGAGGTATTGAGCAGTACTTC. Protein sequence: CASTPGGIEQYF.